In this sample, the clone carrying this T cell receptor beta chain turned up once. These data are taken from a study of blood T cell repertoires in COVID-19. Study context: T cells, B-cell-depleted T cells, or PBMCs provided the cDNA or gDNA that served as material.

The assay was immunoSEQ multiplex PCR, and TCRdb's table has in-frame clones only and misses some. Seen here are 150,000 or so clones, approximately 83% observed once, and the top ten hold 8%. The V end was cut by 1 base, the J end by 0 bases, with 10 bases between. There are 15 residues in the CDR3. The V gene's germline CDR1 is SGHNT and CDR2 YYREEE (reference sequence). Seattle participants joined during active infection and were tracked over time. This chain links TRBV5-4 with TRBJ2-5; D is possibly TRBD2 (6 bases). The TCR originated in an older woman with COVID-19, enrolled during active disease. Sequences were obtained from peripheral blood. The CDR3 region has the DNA TGTGCCAGCAGCTTGAACGGAGGGGACCAAGAGACCCAGTACTTC. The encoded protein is CASSLNGGDQETQYF.